This T cell receptor (beta chain) was observed in a study of blood T cell repertoires in COVID-19. Measured with immunoSEQ multiplex PCR; TCRdb has only the in-frame clones, and not every one. The sample holds more than 30,000 clones, roughly 78% seen once. The CDR3 has 16 amino acids. The germline CDR1 and CDR2 sequences are SGHTA and FQGNSA. Trimming at V came to 1 base and at J to 2 bases, leaving 7 bases not matched to a gene. The sequence was obtained from a woman in her 70s with acute or convalescent COVID-19. The sample was peripheral blood. This chain connects TRBV7-2 to TRBJ2-5, with 7 bases identical to TRBD1. As DNA, the CDR3 is TGTGCCAGCAGCTTAGTCATAACAGGGGTTCAAGAGACCCAGTACTTC. Its translation: CASSLVITGVQETQYF.